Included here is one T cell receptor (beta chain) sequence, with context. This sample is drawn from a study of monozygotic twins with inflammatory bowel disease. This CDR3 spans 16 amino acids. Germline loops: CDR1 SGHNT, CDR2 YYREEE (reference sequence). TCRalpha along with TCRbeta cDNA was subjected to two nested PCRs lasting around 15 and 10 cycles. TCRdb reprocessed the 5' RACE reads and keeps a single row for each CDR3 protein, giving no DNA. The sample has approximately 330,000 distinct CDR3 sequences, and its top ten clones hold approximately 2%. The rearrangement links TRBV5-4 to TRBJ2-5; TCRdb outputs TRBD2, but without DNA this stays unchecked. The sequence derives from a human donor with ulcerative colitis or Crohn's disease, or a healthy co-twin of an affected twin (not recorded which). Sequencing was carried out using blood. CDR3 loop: CASSSLAGGPEETQYF.